What follows is one TCR beta chain and its context. As yet, its antigen is unknown. The primer mix had 60 Vbeta and 13 Jbeta primers. TCRdb's copy holds only in-frame clones and misses some; the assay was immunoSEQ multiplex PCR. The repertoire has about 88,000 clones, around 89% of them found once; the top ten carry about 2.5%. These data belong to a study of cytomegalovirus exposure and HLA in healthy donors. Study observations and caveats: The study dropped some indistinguishable V segments, TRBV6-2 and TRBV6-3 among them. CMV serostatus alone was available as immune exposure information.

Trimming took off 3 bases at V and 0 bases at J, with 18 bases between the two ends. Per germline, CDR1 SGHDN and CDR2 FVKESK. CDR3 length: 17 amino acids. The receptor's source is a man between 18 and 35 years old in good health and CMV-seronegative. This sequence joins TRBV14 and TRBJ2-7; D gene unclear. The specimen was PBMCs. The CDR3 reads CASSQSLAKSFSYEQYF. CDR3 coding DNA: TGTGCCAGCAGCCAGTCTCTGGCAAAATCTTTCTCCTACGAGCAGTACTTC.